These 23 T cell receptor beta chains originate from one sample sequenced in a study of human T cells and chemical hapten exposure. TCRdb reprocessed the RACE reads with MiXCR, giving one entry per CDR3 protein. This table has approximately 320,000 distinct CDR3 sequences, 5.5% appearing once. Time point here: pre-sensitization, week 0. Treatment here: therapeutic diphenylcyclopropenone sensitization with weekly scalp DPC. Sequenced material: whole blood, taken in connection with sensitization to the hapten diphenylcyclopropenone (DPC). Receptor source: a woman between 18 and 29 years old with alopecia areata. Some clones in this sample may be carry-over from other donors' samples.

This clonotype has at least ten counts. The chain recombines TRBV6-6 with TRBJ1-4; D not resolved. The CDR3 spans 11 residues. V was pared by 1 base and J by 6 bases, with 0 bases between. Germline CDR1 reads MNHNY; CDR2 reads SVGAGI (reference sequence). CDR3 sequence reads: CASSYYEKLFF. DNA for the CDR3: TGTGCCAGCAGTTACTATGAAAAACTGTTTTTT.

To note about this clonotype: Because the CDR3's place on the DNA is in doubt, the DNA is left out and the CDR3 is given as listed by TCRdb. This sequence joins TRBV18 and TRBJ1-3; the table's D call, TRBD1, was not checked against the DNA. Germline V gene sequence: CDR1 KGHSH, CDR2 LQKENI. Inclusive of both ends, the CDR3 amounts to 17 amino acids. CDR3 in amino acids: CVSSPLDRVGSGNTIYF.

This clonotype was seen more than once but under ten times. The chain combines TRBV12-3 or TRBV12-4 with TRBJ2-1; D possibly corresponds to TRBD1 (6 bases). The V gene lost 6 bases and the J gene lost 2 bases, with 14 bases spanning the gap. This CDR3 comprises 15 residues. CDR3 protein: CASSRGQLTYNEQFF. In DNA form, the CDR3 reads TGTGCCAGCAGCCGCGGACAGCTCACCTACAATGAGCAGTTCTTC.

The table lists this clonotype with a few counts. V is TRBV4-1 and J is TRBJ2-5, with 10 bases fitting TRBD2. This CDR3 comprises 16 residues. In germline, CDR1 is MGHRA, CDR2 YSYEKL. V shed 2 bases and J 3 bases; nucleotides not matched to a gene: 6. The CDR3 protein is CASSQLGLAGEETQYF. CDR3 sequence (DNA): TGCGCCAGCAGCCAACTAGGGCTAGCGGGGGAAGAGACCCAGTACTTC.

The V call is TRBV7-2, the J call TRBJ1-2; D unclear. The CDR3 is made up of 15 amino acids. CDR1 and CDR2 from the germline V gene are SGHTA and FQGNSA. V shed 3 bases and J shed 0 bases, with 11 bases lying between them. Here the CDR3 DNA reads TGTGCCAGCAGCTTTTTCCGGATAGCTAACTATGGCTACACCTTC. It encodes CASSFFRIANYGYTF.

Ten or more counts support this clonotype. The chain carries TRBV28 and TRBJ1-5; weak D call: TRBD1 (6 bases). V was pared by 3 bases and J by 6 bases, with 12 bases between. CDR1 and CDR2 from the germline V gene are MDHEN and SYDVKM. This CDR3 comprises 14 residues. The CDR3 sequence: CASSFTEGGQPQHF. The CDR3 bases are TGTGCCAGCAGTTTTACGGAGGGGGGTCAGCCCCAGCATTTT.

In this sample, this clonotype turned up a few times. The J gene is TRBJ2-7, the V gene TRBV10-3; possibly TRBD1 or TRBD2 for D (7 bases each). CDR3 length: 13 amino acids. V was pared by 0 bases and J by 12 bases, with 15 bases between. Germline V gene data show CDR1 as ENHRY and CDR2 as SYGVKD. CDR3 amino acids: CAISESLGRGGYF. The CDR3 region has the DNA TGTGCCATCAGTGAGTCCCTCGGCAGGGGGGGGTACTTC.

The chain recombines TRBV7-6 with TRBJ1-1; possibly TRBD1 for D (5 bases). Germline values: CDR1 SGHVS, CDR2 FNYEAQ. The length of the CDR3 is 13 residues. Trimming shortened V by 4 bases and J by 5 bases, and 11 bases separated the two germline ends. The CDR3 sequence is CASSSREGTEAFF. The CDR3 DNA is TGTGCCAGCAGCTCCCGAGAGGGGACTGAAGCTTTCTTT.

This clonotype was counted many times. The chain recombines TRBV27 with TRBJ2-1, with TRBD2 matching over 8 bases. This CDR3 region has 16 residues. CDR1 and CDR2 (germline): MNHEY, SMNVEV (reference sequence). V lost 1 base and J lost 5; bases outside the gene matches: 7. CDR3 DNA: TGTGCCAGCAGTTTATTGTCGGCGGGGGGCAACAATGAGCAGTTCTTC. Translating gives CASSLLSAGGNNEQFF.

This clonotype was recorded at least ten times. The chain carries TRBV7-8 and TRBJ2-1, with D possibly being TRBD2 (5 bases). V was shortened by 5 bases and J by 8 bases, with 13 bases between the two germline ends. The germline gives CDR1 SGHVS, CDR2 FQNEAQ. This CDR3 has 13 residues. The CDR3 reads CASSTRTRDEQFF. In DNA, the CDR3 is TGTGCCAGCAGCACCAGGACGAGGGATGAGCAGTTCTTC.

The chain has TRBV7-3 and TRBJ1-2, with a weak D call TRBD1 (6 bases). The germline gives CDR1 SGHTA, CDR2 FQGTGA. Trimming removed 5 bases at V and 8 bases at J, with 15 bases between. CDR3 length equals 13 residues. CDR3 in DNA: TGTGCCAGCAGCCCAACGTCAGGGGAAGGCTACACCTTC. Translating gives CASSPTSGEGYTF. The entire variable domain, with the rest obtained from reference TRBV7-3 and TRBJ1-2, is as follows: GAGVSQTPSNKVTEKGKYVELRCDPISGHTALYWYRQSLGQGPEFLIYFQGTGAADDSGLPNDRFFAVRPEGSVSTLKIQRTERGDSAVYLCASSPTSGEGYTFGSGTRLTVV.

This clonotype has at least ten counts. The rearrangement joins TRBV7-9 to TRBJ1-1; 7 nucleotides line up with TRBD1. V dropped 5 bases and J dropped 0; count of bases not matched to a gene: 12. Per the germline V gene, CDR1 is SEHNR and CDR2 is FQNEAQ (reference sequence). This CDR3 is built from 17 residues. The CDR3: CASSRSKSTGMNTEAFF. The CDR3 DNA reads as TGTGCCAGCAGCCGCTCAAAGTCGACAGGGATGAACACTGAAGCTTTCTTT.

The CDR3 sequence is CASSYSDSTGELFF. In DNA, the CDR3 is TGTGCCAGCAGTTACTCTGACAGCACCGGGGAGCTGTTTTTT. The chain links TRBV6-2 or TRBV6-3 to TRBJ2-2, with D tentatively TRBD1 (5 bases). The V end lost 0 bases, the J end lost 4 bases, and 6 bases lay between the germline ends. There are 14 residues in the CDR3. Germline V CDR1 and CDR2: MNHEY, SVGEGT.

At least ten counts were recorded for this clonotype. The gene calls are TRBV6-2 or TRBV6-3 and TRBJ1-1; 7 nucleotides align to TRBD1. This CDR3 region has 13 residues. V shed 6 bases, J shed 6 bases, and the junction held 7 bases outside the gene matches. Germline loops: CDR1 MNHEY, CDR2 SVGEGT. CDR3 region: CASRLDRTAEAFF. In nucleotides, the CDR3 is TGTGCCAGCAGGTTGGACAGGACGGCTGAAGCTTTCTTT.

At least ten counts were recorded for this clonotype. The gene calls are TRBV5-5 and TRBJ2-5, with a tentative D call TRBD1 (5 bases). The germline V and J ends were trimmed by 3 bases and 2 bases, with 17 bases remaining between them. The CDR3 consists of 16 residues. Germline V gene data show CDR1 as SGHKS and CDR2 as YYEKEE (reference sequence). The CDR3: CASSYRPDSQQETQYF. The CDR3 nucleotides read TGTGCCAGCAGCTACAGACCCGACAGTCAGCAAGAGACCCAGTACTTC. Using reference TRBV5-5 and TRBJ2-5 for the parts outside the CDR3, the full variable domain is DAGVTQSPTHLIKTRGQQVTLRCSPISGHKSVSWYQQVLGQGPQFIFQYYEKEERGRGNFPDRFSARQFPNYSSELNVNALLLGDSALYLCASSYRPDSQQETQYFGPGTRLLVL.

V and J are TRBV28 and TRBJ2-7; tentatively, D is TRBD1 (6 bases). The V end was cut by 5 bases, the J end by 0 bases, with 8 bases between. CDR1 is MDHEN, CDR2 SYDVKM, per germline. This CDR3 comprises 13 residues. For the CDR3, the DNA is TGTGCCAGCAGTGGACAGTCCTCCTACGAGCAGTACTTC. As protein: CASSGQSSYEQYF.

The rearrangement joins TRBV12-5 to TRBJ2-2, with 8 bases aligning to TRBD2. The trim removed 0 bases at V and 3 bases at J, leaving 6 bases unmatched. CDR1 is LGHNT, CDR2 FRNRAP, per germline. The CDR3 has 17 residues. This CDR3 reads CASGLVRGTRDTGELFF. CDR3 DNA: TGTGCTAGTGGTTTGGTACGGGGGACTAGGGACACCGGGGAGCTGTTTTTT. The full variable domain, completed using reference TRBV12-5 and TRBJ2-2, is DARVTQTPRHKVTEMGQEVTMRCQPILGHNTVFWYRQTMMQGLELLAYFRNRAPLDDSGMPKDRFSAEMPDATLATLKIQPSEPRDSAVYFCASGLVRGTRDTGELFFGEGSRLTVL.

The chain couples TRBV6-2 or TRBV6-3 to TRBJ2-1; TRBD1 matches 9 bases. The CDR3 sequence is 14 residues long. Trimming at V came to 5 bases and at J to 8 bases, leaving 7 bases not matched to a gene. In germline, CDR1 is MNHEY, CDR2 SVGEGT. Here the CDR3 reads CASSGQGMIDEQFF. DNA of the CDR3: TGTGCCAGCAGTGGACAGGGGATGATAGATGAGCAGTTCTTC.

The rearrangement uses TRBV12-3 or TRBV12-4 and TRBJ2-3, with TRBD1 matching over 7 bases. CDR3 length: 14 residues. The V gene end was trimmed by 5 bases and the J gene end by 2 bases; junction bases not matched to a gene: 4. The CDR3 bases are TGTGCCAGCAGTATGGGACAGCTCACAGATACGCAGTATTTT. Translated, it gives CASSMGQLTDTQYF.

The rearrangement links TRBV11-1 to TRBJ2-3; perhaps TRBD1 as D (6 bases). Trimming removed 3 bases from V and 2 bases from J, with 15 bases in between. The CDR3 has 16 amino acids. CDR1 and CDR2 (germline): SGHAT, FQDESV (reference sequence). CDR3 coding DNA: TGTGCCAGCAGCTTTCGTAGGGACACAAACACAGATACGCAGTATTTT. This encodes CASSFRRDTNTDTQYF.

This clonotype was found a few times. The J gene is TRBJ2-2, the V gene TRBV10-3; possibly TRBD1 or TRBD2 for D (5 bases each). V lost 5 bases to trimming and J lost 7 bases, with 17 bases between them. This CDR3 has 15 amino acids. Germline V gene data show CDR1 as ENHRY and CDR2 as SYGVKD. The CDR3 loop is CAISPGPDSVGELFF. CDR3 sequence (DNA): TGTGCCATCAGTCCGGGGCCAGATTCGGTCGGGGAGCTGTTTTTT.

At least ten counts were recorded for this clonotype. The rearrangement links TRBV10-3 to TRBJ1-6; D is unclear. V dropped 7 bases and J dropped 7 bases, with 17 bases sitting between them. CDR3 length equals 15 residues. Germline CDR1 is ENHRY and CDR2 is SYGVKD. For the CDR3, the DNA is TGTGCCATCACTGACGGACCAGACGGGAATTCACCCCTCCACTTT. Protein: CAITDGPDGNSPLHF.

This clonotype was seen once. Given a much more abundant clone one base away, this may be a read error. A read error is likely, as this CDR3 ends without the conserved phenylalanine or tryptophan. This chain connects TRBV7-9 to TRBJ2-7, with a tentative D call TRBD2 (6 bases). The CDR3 length is 16 residues. V was pared by 2 bases and J by 2 bases, with 16 bases between. Germline loops: CDR1 SEHNR, CDR2 FQNEAQ (reference sequence). The chain's CDR3 is CASSLSGGTITYEQYY. The CDR3 coding sequence is TGTGCCAGCAGCTTATCTGGCGGGACCATCACCTACGAGCAGTACTAC.